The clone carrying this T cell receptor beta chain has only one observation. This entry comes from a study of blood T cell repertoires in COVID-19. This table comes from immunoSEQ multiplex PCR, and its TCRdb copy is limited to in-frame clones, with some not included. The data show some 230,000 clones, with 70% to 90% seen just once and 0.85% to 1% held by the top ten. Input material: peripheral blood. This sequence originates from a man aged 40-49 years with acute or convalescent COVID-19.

This CDR3 is CASSGSGGAKGFQETQYF. The CDR3 DNA is TGTGCCAGCAGCGGTTCAGGGGGCGCCAAGGGGTTTCAAGAGACCCAGTACTTC. The rearrangement joins TRBV9 to TRBJ2-5; 8 bases are shared with TRBD1. The CDR3 covers 18 residues. In germline, CDR1 is SGDLS, CDR2 YYNGEE. V gave up 3 bases and J gave up 2 bases; unmatched junction bases: 15.